Shown below are 10 T cell receptor beta chains from a single sample sequenced in a study of beta chain features in type 1 diabetes (dated by TCRdb to 2017 to 2018). Results the study describes overall, beyond this receptor: Type 1 diabetes patients showed a moderate but significant shortening of TCRB CDR3 length in all four CD4+ subsets.

No antigen has been identified for these receptors. Library method: the immunoSEQ multiplex PCR assay. The entire isolated RNA was reverse transcribed using the High Capacity cDNA Reverse Transcription Kit, and thus expressed TCRB transcripts were sequenced. Drawn from immuneACCESS, this table holds only the in-frame rearrangements with V and J called that TCRdb kept. Clones are partly lost; checked studies trace under half to an unresolved V gene and leave the rest unexplained. The table for this sample lists around 130,000 clones; approximately 9% of them were counted only once. The ten largest account for 0.6% to 0.9% of the sample. The source material was central memory CD4+ T cells from blood. Receptor source: a man under 40 with type 1 diabetes.

This clone has a count of ten or more. The gene calls are TRBV10-3 and TRBJ1-1, with a weak D call TRBD1 (5 bases). The V end lost 3 bases, the J end lost 3 bases, and 8 bases lay between the germline ends. This CDR3 is 13 amino acids long. Germline values: CDR1 ENHRY, CDR2 SYGVKD. DNA for the CDR3: TGTGCCATCAGTGACAGGGAAGACACTGAAGCTTTCTTT. Protein product: CAISDREDTEAFF.

At least ten counts were recorded for this clone. This chain uses TRBV5-6 with TRBJ2-1, with D possibly TRBD1 on 5 matching bases. Per germline, CDR1 SGHDT and CDR2 YYEEEE. V lost 7 bases, J lost 15 bases, and 32 bases lay in between. There are 16 residues in the CDR3. CDR3 DNA sequence: TGTGCCAGCCCCATCGACAGCTACTCTTCCTCAGGTGATCCGTTCTTC. The encoded protein is CASPIDSYSSSGDPFF.

V usage is TRBV7-9 and J usage is TRBJ1-6; D not resolved. The germline V gene encodes CDR1 SEHNR and CDR2 FQNEAQ (reference sequence). The CDR3 covers 12 residues. The germline V and J ends were trimmed by 1 base and 11 bases, with 6 bases remaining between them. In DNA, the CDR3 is TGTGCCAGCAGCTTAGAACTCCCACCCCTCCACTTT. Protein product: CASSLELPPLHF.

The rearrangement links TRBV7-3 to TRBJ2-1; 14 bases line up with TRBD2. This CDR3 has 15 residues. V was clipped by 5 bases and J by 7 bases; unmatched bases: 4. Germline V gene sequence: CDR1 SGHTA, CDR2 FQGTGA. CDR3 sequence reads: CASSTRTSGGNEQFF. The CDR3 nucleotides read TGTGCCAGCAGCACACGGACTAGCGGGGGGAATGAGCAGTTCTTC.

V usage is TRBV6-5 and J usage is TRBJ2-7, with D maybe TRBD1 (5 bases). The germline V gene encodes CDR1 MNHEY and CDR2 SVGAGI. The CDR3 loop spans 12 amino acids. V was clipped by 6 bases and J by 4 bases, with 10 bases between them. The CDR3 region is CASRTDRYEQYF. The CDR3 nucleotides read TGTGCCAGCAGGACCGACAGATACGAGCAGTACTTC.

CDR3 nucleotides: TGTGCCAGCAGCGAGCGGGGAATTAGGACAGATACGCAGTATTTT. It yields the protein CASSERGIRTDTQYF. V is TRBV28 and J is TRBJ2-3; TRBD2 agrees at 7 bases. The trim removed 6 bases at V and 3 bases at J, leaving 9 bases unmatched. The CDR3 has 15 residues. Per the germline V gene, CDR1 is MDHEN and CDR2 is SYDVKM.

The chain uses TRBV4-2 and TRBJ1-4; 8 nucleotides agree with TRBD1. With 2 bases clipped from V and 2 bases from J, the junction kept 4 bases outside the gene matches. CDR3 length: 16 amino acids. The V gene's germline CDR1 is LGHNA and CDR2 YNFKEQ. The CDR3 protein is CASSQLQGVTNEKLFF. CDR3 sequence (DNA): TGTGCCAGCAGCCAACTACAGGGGGTGACTAATGAAAAACTGTTTTTT.

This rearrangement joins TRBV5-1 to TRBJ1-2; the match to TRBD1 covers 11 bases. The junction had 2 bases not matched to a gene; V was cut back by 0 bases and J by 7 bases. The germline CDR1 and CDR2 sequences are SGHRS and YFSETQ. This CDR3 has 14 amino acids. The CDR3 sequence is CASSLGTGGSGYTF. The CDR3 DNA sequence: TGCGCCAGCAGCTTGGGGACAGGGGGCTCTGGCTACACCTTC.

The chain is built from TRBV28 and TRBJ1-1, with TRBD1 matching over 7 bases. With 11 bases clipped from V and 1 base from J, the junction kept 10 bases outside the gene matches. CDR1 is MDHEN and CDR2 is SYDVKM in the germline V gene. CDR3 size: 14 residues. As DNA, the CDR3 is TGTGCCGGGGGGACGACAGGGCAGAACACTGAAGCTTTCTTT. The encoded protein is CAGGTTGQNTEAFF.

This clone has just a few counts. The genes are TRBV5-1 and TRBJ1-5; 7 nucleotides align to TRBD1. The germline V gene encodes CDR1 SGHRS and CDR2 YFSETQ. CDR3 length: 15 residues. Trimming took 2 bases from V and 3 from J; bases not matched to a gene: 5. CDR3 region: CASSLTGVDNQPQHF. CDR3 DNA sequence: TGCGCCAGCAGCTTAACAGGGGTCGACAATCAGCCCCAGCATTTT.